Shown below are 8 T cell receptor beta chains from a single sample sequenced in a study of T cell responses to AZD1222 COVID-19 vaccine. Only in-frame clones appear in the TCRdb table, and some are missing; sequencing was by immunoSEQ multiplex PCR. The top ten hold 1.3% of the sample, which has approximately 140,000 clones, 94% seen once. The sample was peripheral blood, taken on day 0 of AZD1222 vaccination. These receptors all stem from an adult in good health.

V gene TRBV5-8 combines with J gene TRBJ2-3; 14 bases are shared with TRBD2. V shed 4 bases, J shed 5 bases, and the junction held 6 bases outside the gene matches. Germline CDR1 is SGHTS and CDR2 is YDEGEE. CDR3 length: 16 residues. The CDR3 reads CASSKRLAGGLDTQYF. CDR3 DNA sequence: TGTGCCAGCAGCAAACGACTAGCGGGAGGGTTAGATACGCAGTATTTT. The entire variable domain, with the rest obtained from reference TRBV5-8 and TRBJ2-3, is as follows: EAGVTQSPTHLIKTRGQQATLRCSPISGHTSVYWYQQALGLGLQFLLWYDEGEERNRGNFPPRFSGRQFPNYSSELNVNALELEDSALYLCASSKRLAGGLDTQYFGPGTRLTVL.

This clone was picked up a small number of times. V and J are TRBV5-1 and TRBJ1-6; 8 bases map to TRBD1. From germline, CDR1 is SGHRS and CDR2 YFSETQ. The CDR3 is made up of 15 amino acids. The V segment lost 0 bases and the J segment 9 bases; nucleotides outside the gene matches: 5. The CDR3 DNA reads TGCGCCAGCAGCTTGGTTTCAGGGGGCGGTTCACCCCTCCACTTT. Protein: CASSLVSGGGSPLHF.

The rearrangement links TRBV28 to TRBJ1-3; 7 nucleotides match TRBD1. CDR3 length: 13 amino acids. Germline V gene sequence: CDR1 MDHEN, CDR2 SYDVKM. The V segment lost 6 bases and the J segment 9 bases; nucleotides outside the gene matches: 8. In nucleotides, the CDR3 is TGTGCCAGCAGCTACAGGGGCCTCAGCACCATATATTTT. Residues: CASSYRGLSTIYF.

J is TRBJ2-3 and V is TRBV6-2 or TRBV6-3, with 7 bases aligning to TRBD2. Unmatched junction bases numbered 6, after V lost 4 bases and J lost 5 bases. The CDR3 runs to 14 residues. The germline gives CDR1 MNHEY, CDR2 SVGEGT. The chain's CDR3 is CASSSFAGVDTQYF. Written as DNA, the CDR3 is TGTGCCAGCAGTTCTTTTGCGGGAGTAGATACGCAGTATTTT.

V and J are TRBV20-1 and TRBJ1-2, with 7 positions matching TRBD1. This CDR3 is built from 10 residues. The germline V gene encodes CDR1 DFQATT and CDR2 SNEGSKA (reference sequence). With V trimmed by 4 bases and J by 13 bases, 6 bases remained unmatched. The DNA for the CDR3 is TGCAGTGCTAAGGAGGGGGCTTCCACCTTC. Its translation is CSAKEGASTF.

This clone was counted only a few times. This specimen includes other DNA sequences encoding the same CDR3. The rearrangement uses TRBV5-1 and TRBJ1-1; TRBD1 is a possible D gene (6 bases). The CDR3 consists of 12 residues. In germline, CDR1 is SGHRS, CDR2 YFSETQ. Trimming removed 0 bases from V and 6 bases from J, with 6 bases in between. CDR3 amino acids: CASSLEGAEAFF. The CDR3 DNA reads TGCGCCAGCAGCTTGGAGGGGGCTGAAGCTTTCTTT.

The gene calls are TRBV19 and TRBJ2-2; the D gene is possibly TRBD1 (6 bases). Between the trimmed V and J ends, which lost 6 bases and 5 bases, there was a span of 10 bases. The CDR3 covers 13 residues. Germline V gives CDR1 LNHDA, CDR2 SQIVND (reference sequence). CDR3 loop: CASRNRETGELFF. The CDR3 DNA reads TGTGCCAGTAGGAACAGGGAGACCGGGGAGCTGTTTTTT.

The genes are TRBV5-1 and TRBJ2-3, with D perhaps TRBD2 (5 bases). The V end lost 3 bases, the J end lost 4 bases, and 12 bases lay between the germline ends. Germline lookup yields CDR1 SGHRS and CDR2 YFSETQ. This CDR3 region has 14 residues. CDR3 bases: TGCGCCAGCAGCTCCAATTGGGGAGCAGATACGCAGTATTTT. This codes for CASSSNWGADTQYF. Looking up the rest from reference TRBV5-1 and TRBJ2-3 gives the full variable domain: KAGVTQTPRYLIKTRGQQVTLSCSPISGHRSVSWYQQTPGQGLQFLFEYFSETQRNKGNFPGRFSGRQFSNSRSEMNVSTLELGDSALYLCASSSNWGADTQYFGPGTRLTVL.